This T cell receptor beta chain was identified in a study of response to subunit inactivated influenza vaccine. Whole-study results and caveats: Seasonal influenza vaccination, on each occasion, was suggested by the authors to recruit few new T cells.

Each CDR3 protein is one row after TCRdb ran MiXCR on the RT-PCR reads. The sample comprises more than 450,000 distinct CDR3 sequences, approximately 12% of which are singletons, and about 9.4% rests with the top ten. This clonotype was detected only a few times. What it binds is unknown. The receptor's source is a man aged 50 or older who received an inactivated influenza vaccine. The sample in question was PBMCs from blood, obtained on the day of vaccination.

CDR3 sequence reads: CASSYEIAYEQYF. CDR3 DNA: TGTGCCAGCAGTTACGAGATAGCCTACGAGCAGTACTTC. V and J are TRBV6-2 or TRBV6-3 and TRBJ2-7; D not resolved. Looked up from germline, CDR1 is MNHEY and CDR2 is SVGEGT. The CDR3 contains 13 residues. V lost 2 bases and J lost 2, with 7 bases in between.